This is a list of T cell receptor beta chains from one sample in a study of cytomegalovirus exposure and HLA in healthy donors. Sequencing was performed with immunoSEQ multiplex PCR; in TCRdb, only in-frame clones are kept and a portion is missing. The table lists around 120,000 clones, approximately 87% of them singletons. Sequences were obtained from PBMCs. These receptors originate from a woman between 18 and 29 years old in good health and CMV-seropositive. CDR3s include the opening cysteine and the closing phenylalanine or tryptophan. A D gene is named only where the DNA matches it firmly. Clone sizes are given selectively: once, few, many, or a class where the clone is expanded.

j_call: TRBJ2-3
cdr3_length: 19
d_call: -
v_call: TRBV11-1
clone_size: -
cdr3_aa: CASSPLGDLGTFSTDTQYF
cdr3_nt: TGTGCCAGCAGCCCCCTCGGGGATCTAGGGACTTTCTCCACAGATACGCAGTATTTT

j_call: TRBJ1-2
cdr3_length: 15
d_call: -
v_call: TRBV7-8
clone_size: -
cdr3_aa: CASSYRVGGPYGYTF
cdr3_nt: TGTGCCAGCAGTTACCGAGTTGGGGGCCCCTATGGCTACACCTTC

j_call: TRBJ2-7
cdr3_length: 14
d_call: -
v_call: TRBV30
clone_size: -
cdr3_aa: CAWNPGDRVYEQYF
cdr3_nt: TGTGCCTGGAACCCGGGAGACAGGGTCTACGAGCAGTACTTC

j_call: TRBJ2-7
cdr3_length: 16
d_call: TRBD1
v_call: TRBV14
clone_size: -
cdr3_aa: CASSSTTGGWSYEQYF
cdr3_nt: TGTGCCAGCAGCTCCACGACAGGGGGTTGGTCCTACGAGCAGTACTTC

j_call: TRBJ1-2
cdr3_length: 11
d_call: -
v_call: TRBV7-9
clone_size: -
cdr3_aa: CASSQGFGYTF
cdr3_nt: TGTGCCAGCAGTCAGGGTTTTGGCTACACCTTC

j_call: TRBJ1-3
cdr3_length: 14
d_call: -
v_call: TRBV19
clone_size: many
cdr3_aa: CASSIQGDGNTIYF
cdr3_nt: TGTGCCAGTAGTATTCAAGGGGATGGAAACACCATATATTTT

j_call: TRBJ2-3
cdr3_length: 14
d_call: -
v_call: TRBV18
clone_size: -
cdr3_aa: CASSRSRYGDTQYF
cdr3_nt: TGTGCCAGCTCACGGTCTAGATACGGAGATACGCAGTATTTT

j_call: TRBJ2-3
cdr3_length: 17
d_call: TRBD1
v_call: TRBV7-8
clone_size: -
cdr3_aa: CASSLGSRTGSTDTQYF
cdr3_nt: TGTGCCAGCAGCTTAGGGTCAAGGACAGGTAGCACAGATACGCAGTATTTT

j_call: TRBJ2-7
cdr3_length: 17
d_call: -
v_call: TRBV11-3
clone_size: -
cdr3_aa: CASSLRGGRGKIDEQYF
cdr3_nt: TGTGCCAGCAGCTTAAGAGGAGGCCGAGGAAAAATCGACGAGCAGTACTTC

j_call: TRBJ1-4
cdr3_length: 17
d_call: -
v_call: TRBV13
clone_size: once
cdr3_aa: CASSLGLGVATNEKLFF
cdr3_nt: TGTGCCAGCAGCTTAGGCCTAGGGGTGGCAACTAATGAAAAACTGTTTTTT

j_call: TRBJ1-1
cdr3_length: 13
d_call: -
v_call: TRBV19
clone_size: once
cdr3_aa: CASSIGGLTEAFF
cdr3_nt: TGTGCCAGTAGTATAGGGGGGCTGACTGAAGCTTTCTTT

j_call: TRBJ2-1
cdr3_length: 13
d_call: -
v_call: TRBV7-8
clone_size: -
cdr3_aa: CASTQNDYNEQFF
cdr3_nt: TGTGCCAGCACTCAGAATGACTACAATGAGCAGTTCTTC

j_call: TRBJ1-6
cdr3_length: 14
d_call: -
v_call: TRBV4-1
clone_size: few
cdr3_aa: CASSHQTDNSPLHF
cdr3_nt: TGCGCCAGCAGCCACCAGACAGATAATTCACCCCTCCACTTT

j_call: TRBJ2-3
cdr3_length: 12
d_call: -
v_call: TRBV18
clone_size: few
cdr3_aa: CASSPGFTPKYF
cdr3_nt: TGTGCCAGCTCACCCGGTTTCACTCCCAAGTATTTT

j_call: TRBJ1-2
cdr3_length: 17
d_call: TRBD1
v_call: TRBV4-1
clone_size: -
cdr3_aa: CASSQDNTGQEDYGYTF
cdr3_nt: TGCGCCAGCAGCCAAGATAATACGGGACAGGAGGACTATGGCTACACCTTC

j_call: TRBJ2-3
cdr3_length: 15
d_call: TRBD2
v_call: TRBV6-5
clone_size: -
cdr3_aa: CASSYRSGDTDTQYF
cdr3_nt: TGTGCCAGCAGTTACCGGAGCGGGGACACAGATACGCAGTATTTT

j_call: TRBJ1-1
cdr3_length: 13
d_call: -
v_call: TRBV29-1
clone_size: -
cdr3_aa: CSGAGGPGTEAFF
cdr3_nt: TGCAGCGGTGCCGGGGGGCCGGGGACTGAAGCTTTCTTT

j_call: TRBJ1-5
cdr3_length: 14
d_call: TRBD1
v_call: TRBV5-3
clone_size: -
cdr3_aa: CARSEDRGNQPQHF
cdr3_nt: TGTGCCAGAAGCGAGGACAGGGGCAATCAGCCCCAGCATTTT

j_call: TRBJ1-1
cdr3_length: 16
d_call: TRBD1
v_call: TRBV5-6
clone_size: once
cdr3_aa: CASSLPGQGTNTEAFF
cdr3_nt: TGTGCCAGCAGCTTACCGGGACAGGGAACGAACACTGAAGCTTTCTTT

j_call: TRBJ1-1
cdr3_length: 15
d_call: -
v_call: TRBV5-1
clone_size: -
cdr3_aa: CASSLDPGSDTEAFF
cdr3_nt: TGCGCCAGCAGCTTGGACCCAGGGTCGGACACTGAAGCTTTCTTT

j_call: TRBJ2-3
cdr3_length: 14
d_call: -
v_call: TRBV6-1
clone_size: once
cdr3_aa: CASSENRGGDTQYF
cdr3_nt: TGTGCCAGCAGTGAAAACAGGGGGGGTGATACGCAGTATTTT

j_call: TRBJ2-7
cdr3_length: 16
d_call: TRBD1
v_call: TRBV19
clone_size: -
cdr3_aa: CASSIDSASTGDEQYF
cdr3_nt: TGTGCCAGTAGTATAGATTCCGCCTCGACAGGGGACGAGCAGTACTTC

j_call: TRBJ2-7
cdr3_length: 15
d_call: -
v_call: TRBV5-6
clone_size: -
cdr3_aa: CASSKAYRALFEQYF
cdr3_nt: TGTGCCAGCAGCAAAGCTTACAGGGCCCTCTTCGAGCAGTACTTC

j_call: TRBJ2-1
cdr3_length: 16
d_call: TRBD1
v_call: TRBV6-5
clone_size: -
cdr3_aa: CASSYGLWTGNNEQFF
cdr3_nt: TGTGCCAGCAGTTACGGTCTCTGGACAGGTAACAATGAGCAGTTCTTC

j_call: TRBJ2-3
cdr3_length: 17
d_call: TRBD2
v_call: TRBV18
clone_size: -
cdr3_aa: CASSPWASGGNTDTQYF
cdr3_nt: TGTGCCAGCTCACCATGGGCTAGCGGGGGGAACACAGATACGCAGTATTTT

j_call: TRBJ1-1
cdr3_length: 13
d_call: -
v_call: TRBV4-2
clone_size: once
cdr3_aa: CASRFYTGTEAFF
cdr3_nt: TGTGCCAGCAGATTTTACACAGGCACTGAAGCTTTCTTT

j_call: TRBJ2-5
cdr3_length: 17
d_call: -
v_call: TRBV5-4
clone_size: once
cdr3_aa: CASTLGGDSGTKETQYF
cdr3_nt: TGTGCCAGCACCCTGGGAGGAGACAGCGGAACGAAAGAGACCCAGTACTTC

j_call: TRBJ2-7
cdr3_length: 14
d_call: TRBD1
v_call: TRBV9
clone_size: -
cdr3_aa: CASSVGRGNYEQYF
cdr3_nt: TGTGCCAGCAGCGTTGGCAGGGGGAACTACGAGCAGTACTTC

j_call: TRBJ1-6
cdr3_length: 15
d_call: TRBD1
v_call: TRBV7-8
clone_size: -
cdr3_aa: CASSPRTGPNSPLHF
cdr3_nt: TGTGCCAGCAGTCCTAGGACAGGCCCCAATTCACCCCTCCACTTT

j_call: TRBJ1-1
cdr3_length: 15
d_call: -
v_call: TRBV5-6
clone_size: -
cdr3_aa: CASSLAGASGTEAFF
cdr3_nt: TGTGCCAGCAGCTTGGCTGGAGCGTCGGGCACTGAAGCTTTCTTT

j_call: TRBJ2-5
cdr3_length: 15
d_call: -
v_call: TRBV5-1
clone_size: -
cdr3_aa: CASSLSGRGEETQYF
cdr3_nt: TGCGCCAGCAGCTTGTCCGGACGGGGAGAGGAGACCCAGTACTTC

j_call: TRBJ1-4
cdr3_length: 15
d_call: -
v_call: TRBV2
clone_size: -
cdr3_aa: CASIGGGTTNEKLFF
cdr3_nt: TGTGCCAGCATAGGCGGGGGGACAACTAATGAAAAACTGTTTTTT

j_call: TRBJ2-7
cdr3_length: 14
d_call: -
v_call: TRBV19
clone_size: -
cdr3_aa: CASRPGRGLGEQYF
cdr3_nt: TGTGCCAGTAGGCCTGGGAGAGGGTTGGGCGAGCAGTACTTC

j_call: TRBJ2-1
cdr3_length: 11
d_call: -
v_call: TRBV25-1
clone_size: -
cdr3_aa: CASSESSEQFF
cdr3_nt: TGTGCCAGCAGTGAATCCAGTGAGCAGTTCTTC

j_call: TRBJ1-2
cdr3_length: 13
d_call: TRBD1
v_call: TRBV25-1
clone_size: -
cdr3_aa: CASRSTGADGYTF
cdr3_nt: TGTGCCAGCAGGTCAACAGGGGCTGATGGCTACACCTTC

j_call: TRBJ2-5
cdr3_length: 10
d_call: -
v_call: TRBV28
clone_size: -
cdr3_aa: CASSSETQYF
cdr3_nt: TGTGCCAGCAGTTCGGAGACCCAGTACTTC

j_call: TRBJ1-1
cdr3_length: 14
d_call: -
v_call: TRBV6-1
clone_size: -
cdr3_aa: CAGGTEFLNTEAFF
cdr3_nt: TGTGCCGGGGGGACGGAATTCTTGAACACTGAAGCTTTCTTT

j_call: TRBJ1-2
cdr3_length: 18
d_call: -
v_call: TRBV9
clone_size: -
cdr3_aa: CASSTQGGRTGSGYGYTF
cdr3_nt: TGTGCCAGCAGCACCCAGGGAGGGAGGACGGGGTCGGGTTATGGCTACACCTTC

j_call: TRBJ1-2
cdr3_length: 16
d_call: TRBD1
v_call: TRBV9
clone_size: -
cdr3_aa: CASSDGSGDRAYGYTF
cdr3_nt: TGTGCCAGCAGCGACGGTAGCGGGGACAGGGCTTATGGCTACACCTTC

j_call: TRBJ1-1
cdr3_length: 15
d_call: TRBD1
v_call: TRBV13
clone_size: -
cdr3_aa: CASSLTGEEATEAFF
cdr3_nt: TGTGCCAGCAGCCTGACAGGGGAGGAGGCCACTGAAGCTTTCTTT

j_call: TRBJ2-5
cdr3_length: 17
d_call: TRBD2
v_call: TRBV7-3
clone_size: -
cdr3_aa: CASSPGLAGGRKETQYF
cdr3_nt: TGTGCCAGCAGCCCAGGACTAGCGGGAGGAAGGAAAGAGACCCAGTACTTC

j_call: TRBJ1-2
cdr3_length: 15
d_call: TRBD1
v_call: TRBV10-3
clone_size: -
cdr3_aa: CAISGAQGAGYGYTF
cdr3_nt: TGTGCCATCAGTGGGGCACAGGGGGCAGGGTATGGCTACACCTTC

j_call: TRBJ2-1
cdr3_length: 15
d_call: TRBD2
v_call: TRBV2
clone_size: -
cdr3_aa: CASRGTSGGFNEQFF
cdr3_nt: TGTGCCAGCAGAGGGACTAGCGGGGGATTCAATGAGCAGTTCTTC

j_call: TRBJ1-2
cdr3_length: 16
d_call: -
v_call: TRBV27
clone_size: -
cdr3_aa: CASSSVSLGEYYGYTF
cdr3_nt: TGTGCCAGCAGTTCTGTTTCTTTAGGGGAATACTATGGCTACACCTTC

j_call: TRBJ2-7
cdr3_length: 18
d_call: -
v_call: TRBV18
clone_size: -
cdr3_aa: CASSPTARHGGSTRGQYF
cdr3_nt: TGTGCCAGCTCACCGACGGCGAGACACGGGGGATCTACGAGAGGGCAGTACTTC

j_call: TRBJ2-7
cdr3_length: 17
d_call: TRBD2
v_call: TRBV5-4
clone_size: -
cdr3_aa: CASSKTSGGSSSYEQYF
cdr3_nt: TGTGCCAGCAGCAAGACTAGCGGGGGCTCTAGCTCCTACGAGCAGTACTTC

j_call: TRBJ1-1
cdr3_length: 16
d_call: -
v_call: TRBV30
clone_size: -
cdr3_aa: CAWSGARTEQNTEAFF
cdr3_nt: TGTGCCTGGAGTGGGGCCCGGACAGAGCAGAACACTGAAGCTTTCTTT

j_call: TRBJ2-6
cdr3_length: 18
d_call: -
v_call: TRBV19
clone_size: -
cdr3_aa: CASSIPGLLVSGANVLTF
cdr3_nt: TGTGCCAGTAGTATACCAGGGCTTCTCGTCTCTGGGGCCAACGTCCTGACTTTC

j_call: TRBJ2-1
cdr3_length: 15
d_call: -
v_call: TRBV2
clone_size: few
cdr3_aa: CASIQIPEGHNEQFF
cdr3_nt: TGTGCCAGCATCCAAATTCCCGAGGGCCACAATGAGCAGTTCTTC

j_call: TRBJ2-7
cdr3_length: 15
d_call: -
v_call: TRBV6-5
clone_size: -
cdr3_aa: CASSYAAAGYYEQYF
cdr3_nt: TGTGCCAGCAGTTACGCCGCAGCGGGCTATTACGAGCAGTACTTC

j_call: TRBJ1-3
cdr3_length: 12
d_call: TRBD1
v_call: TRBV7-2
clone_size: -
cdr3_aa: CASGTGRNTIYF
cdr3_nt: TGTGCCAGCGGGACAGGGAGAAACACCATATATTTT

j_call: TRBJ2-2
cdr3_length: 21
d_call: TRBD2
v_call: TRBV29-1
clone_size: -
cdr3_aa: CSVLDRDRASGGAWDTGELFF
cdr3_nt: TGCAGCGTCCTGGACAGGGATAGGGCTAGCGGGGGGGCCTGGGACACCGGGGAGCTGTTTTTT

j_call: TRBJ1-6
cdr3_length: 15
d_call: TRBD1
v_call: TRBV7-9
clone_size: few
cdr3_aa: CAFRSGTGGNSPLHF
cdr3_nt: TGTGCCTTTCGCTCCGGGACAGGGGGTAATTCACCCCTCCACTTT

j_call: TRBJ1-1
cdr3_length: 16
d_call: TRBD1
v_call: TRBV19
clone_size: -
cdr3_aa: CATHHGTGGMNTEAFF
cdr3_nt: TGTGCCACTCACCACGGGACAGGGGGCATGAACACTGAAGCTTTCTTT

j_call: TRBJ2-7
cdr3_length: 15
d_call: -
v_call: TRBV7-2
clone_size: -
cdr3_aa: CASTQGPSRTYEQYF
cdr3_nt: TGTGCCAGCACCCAGGGCCCGTCGAGGACCTACGAGCAGTACTTC

j_call: TRBJ1-3
cdr3_length: 13
d_call: -
v_call: TRBV11-2
clone_size: -
cdr3_aa: CASSGGPGGTIYF
cdr3_nt: TGTGCCAGCAGCGGAGGGCCGGGAGGCACCATATATTTT